This T cell receptor beta chain was captured in a study of Ad26.COV2.S vaccination and SARS-CoV-2 variants. V shed 4 bases and J 0 bases; nucleotides not matched to a gene: 6. Germline V CDR1 and CDR2: MNHNS, SASEGT. The length of the CDR3 is 16 residues. Treatment here: about 20 received Ad26.COV2.S at low or high dose, single or two shots; about 5 received placebo; per-sample allocation not given. The samples were gathered on day 63 after the first injection of vaccine or placebo. Profiled with immunoSEQ multiplex PCR; TCRdb holds only in-frame clones, not every one. The sample yields fewer than 500,000 clones, 75% to 95% seen once.

The sequencing here drew on peripheral blood, taken in a trial of Ad26.COV2.S vaccine versus placebo. This receptor was taken from a person between 18 and 65 years old who received the Ad26.COV2.S COVID-19 vaccine or a placebo. The chain employs TRBV6-1 and TRBJ1-3; 7 nucleotides match TRBD1. The CDR3 DNA reads as TGTGCCAGCAGTGCGTACCAGGGGGGCTCTGGAAACACCATATATTTT. Protein: CASSAYQGGSGNTIYF.